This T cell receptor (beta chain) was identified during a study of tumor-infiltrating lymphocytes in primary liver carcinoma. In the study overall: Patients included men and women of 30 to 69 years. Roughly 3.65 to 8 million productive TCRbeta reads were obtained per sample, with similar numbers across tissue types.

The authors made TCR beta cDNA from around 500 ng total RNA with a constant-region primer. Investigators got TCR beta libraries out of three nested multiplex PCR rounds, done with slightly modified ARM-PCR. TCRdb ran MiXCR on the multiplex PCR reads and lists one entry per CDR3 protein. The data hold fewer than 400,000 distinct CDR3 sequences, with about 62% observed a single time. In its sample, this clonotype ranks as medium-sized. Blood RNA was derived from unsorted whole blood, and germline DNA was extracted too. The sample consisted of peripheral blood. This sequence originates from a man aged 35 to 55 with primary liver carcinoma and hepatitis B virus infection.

Here the CDR3 reads CASSLSGVETQYF. Written as DNA, the CDR3 is TGTGCCAGCAGTTTATCCGGGGTGGAGACCCAGTACTTC. The chain uses TRBV12-3 or TRBV12-4 and TRBJ2-5; D is possibly TRBD2 (5 bases). This CDR3 is built from 13 residues. Trimming pared 2 bases from V and 5 bases from J, leaving 9 bases between.